This T cell receptor beta chain was identified in a study of blood T cell repertoires in COVID-19. V lost 6 bases, J lost 7 bases, and 19 bases stayed unmatched. The CDR3 is 17 amino acids. Looked up from germline, CDR1 is SGHVS and CDR2 is FQNEAQ. Source study methods: Amplified reference gene primers provided the basis for estimating nucleated cell counts. Some clones are missing from TCRdb's copy, which holds only in-frame ones; the method was immunoSEQ multiplex PCR. V and J calls and clone size are given by that table; D and trimming were obtained from the DNA. This table has hundreds of thousands of clones, around nine tenths appearing once. The study recruited people aged 18 to 89 years across some 23 US areas. All recovered Cohort 3 donors got two negative PCRs, got clearance, or saw symptom resolution.

The TCR originated in a man between 60 and 70 years old who had recovered from COVID-19. The V and J genes are TRBV7-8 and TRBJ2-5, with TRBD2 matching 8 bases. Material for sequencing was PBMCs or T cells enriched from blood (not recorded which). The DNA of the CDR3 is TGTGCCAGCAGTACCCGCGGGGGGAGTAATGGGGCACGGACCCAGTACTTC. It codes for CASSTRGGSNGARTQYF.